These 32 T cell receptor beta chains originate from one sample sequenced in a study of T-cell reconstitution after alpha-beta-depleted transplantation in children. Unique molecular identifiers tagged the TCRbeta library. TCRdb analysed the PCR reads with MiXCR anew, one entry per CDR3 protein. Of 44,000 or so distinct CDR3 sequences listed, about 9% are singletons. The starting material was PBMCs, mostly from graft donor cells, obtained 60 days after TCRalphabeta/CD19-depleted stem cell transplant. Source of these receptors: a male patient between 2 and 15 years old who had a stem cell transplant for chronic granulomatous disease, so the T cells may come from the graft donor.

This clonotype was seen more than once but under ten times. The chain has TRBV20-1 and TRBJ2-5; D ambiguous. Trimming removed 0 bases from V and 3 bases from J, with 20 bases in between. CDR1 is DFQATT, CDR2 SNEGSKA, per germline (reference sequence). CDR3 length: 17 residues. The CDR3 reads CSARDGVRHKEKETQYF. CDR3 bases: TGCAGTGCTAGAGATGGGGTCCGTCACAAAGAAAAAGAGACCCAGTACTTC.

The rearrangement uses TRBV20-1 and TRBJ1-5, with D tentatively TRBD1 (6 bases). The CDR3 covers 13 residues. The V and J ends lost 3 bases and 5 bases respectively, with 11 bases between them. Germline V gives CDR1 DFQATT, CDR2 SNEGSKA (reference sequence). The CDR3 DNA follows: TGCAGTGCTAGCCCAGGGGTCGATCAGCCCCAGCATTTT. Translated, it gives CSASPGVDQPQHF.

The chain recombines TRBV7-8 with TRBJ2-5, with 11 bases that match TRBD2. The CDR3 is 15 residues long. From germline, CDR1 is SGHVS and CDR2 FQNEAQ. J was trimmed by 4 bases and V by 5 bases; bases with no gene match: 6. Here the CDR3 reads CASSLLAGASETQYF. The CDR3 coding sequence is TGTGCCAGCAGCCTACTAGCGGGAGCGTCAGAGACCCAGTACTTC.

This clonotype has ten or more counts. The V call is TRBV5-1, the J call TRBJ1-1; D might be TRBD1 (6 bases). The germline V gene has CDR1 SGHRS and CDR2 YFSETQ. The CDR3 has 15 residues. V was trimmed by 3 bases and J by 1 base, leaving 13 bases between them. The CDR3 region is CASSSAKTGNTEAFF. DNA for the CDR3: TGCGCCAGCAGCTCAGCCAAGACAGGGAACACTGAAGCTTTCTTT.

This clonotype was seen at least ten times. This chain joins TRBV10-2 and TRBJ2-7; D remains ambiguous. The germline CDR1 and CDR2 sequences are WSHSY and SAAADI. CDR3 length: 13 residues. Trimming took 4 bases from V and 5 from J, leaving 12 bases between them. CDR3 protein: CASSVLWNHEQYF. The CDR3 region has the DNA TGCGCCAGCAGTGTACTTTGGAATCACGAGCAGTACTTC.

There are many counts of this clonotype. The V and J genes are TRBV20-1 and TRBJ2-5; 7 nucleotides line up with TRBD2. Per the germline V gene, CDR1 is DFQATT and CDR2 is SNEGSKA (reference sequence). The trim removed 6 bases at V and 2 bases at J, leaving 6 bases unmatched. This CDR3 is built from 13 residues. CDR3 residues: CSAMGLLQETQYF. The DNA for the CDR3 is TGCAGTGCGATGGGACTACTACAAGAGACCCAGTACTTC.

The chain uses TRBV4-2 and TRBJ1-3, with D perhaps TRBD1 (6 bases). The germline V gene encodes CDR1 LGHNA and CDR2 YNFKEQ. Trimming pared 5 bases from V and 0 bases from J, leaving 17 bases between. The CDR3 consists of 17 residues. The CDR3 sequence: CASSSGTGTRSGNTIYF. CDR3 in DNA: TGTGCCAGCAGCAGCGGCACAGGGACCCGCTCTGGAAACACCATATATTTT.

Concerning this clonotype: The DNA is left out, because the CDR3 cannot be placed on it with certainty; the CDR3 is given as TCRdb lists it. The rearrangement links TRBV29-1 to TRBJ2-3; the table calls TRBD2, which could not be checked here. The CDR3 is 13 amino acids long, termini counted. Germline loops: CDR1 SQVTM, CDR2 ANQGSEA. CDR3 in amino acids: CSLSGAAQIRSIF.

This clonotype was seen just once. The chain joins TRBV20-1 to TRBJ1-2; TRBD1 aligns across 7 bases. Germline V lookup: CDR1 DFQATT, CDR2 SNEGSKA (reference sequence). The CDR3 length is 14 residues. The ends lost 5 bases at V and 4 bases at J; junction bases unmatched: 10. As DNA, the CDR3 is TGCAGTGCTGGAACGACAGGGCGCGGCTATGGCTACACCTTC. It yields the protein CSAGTTGRGYGYTF.

This clonotype was counted ten times or more. This chain connects TRBV29-1 to TRBJ2-3; a weak D match, TRBD2 (6 bases). This CDR3 is built from 14 residues. Trimming removed 6 bases at V and 6 bases at J, with 19 bases between. Germline CDR1 and CDR2: SQVTM and ANQGSEA. The CDR3 sequence is CSVGSRLGSDTQYF. Written as DNA, the CDR3 is TGCAGCGTGGGAAGCCGACTAGGGTCCGATACGCAGTATTTT.

This clonotype was observed many times. The CDR3 loop is CASSLEGRSPNYEQYF. Written as DNA, the CDR3 is TGTGCCAGCAGCTTAGAGGGGCGGAGTCCTAACTACGAGCAGTACTTC. V is TRBV7-2 and J is TRBJ2-7; the D gene is possibly TRBD1 (5 bases). The germline V gene has CDR1 SGHTA and CDR2 FQGNSA. The CDR3 covers 16 residues. With 1 base removed from V and 3 bases from J, the gap between germline ends came to 16 bases.

The sample holds a few counts of this clonotype. The chain couples TRBV30 to TRBJ2-2; 8 positions match TRBD2. The CDR3 totals 16 residues. In germline, CDR1 is GTSNPN, CDR2 SVGIG (reference sequence). J was trimmed by 5 bases and V by 1 base; bases with no gene match: 9. The CDR3 bases are TGTGCCTGGAGTGGAAGCCCGGGACTAGAGACCGGGGAGCTGTTTTTT. Amino acid sequence: CAWSGSPGLETGELFF.

This clonotype has a count of ten or more. The rearrangement links TRBV18 to TRBJ2-7, with D possibly matching TRBD1 (6 bases). Trimming left V 1 base short and J 4 bases short, with 8 bases between. Germline CDR1 is KGHSH and CDR2 is LQKENI. The CDR3 contains 13 residues. The CDR3 DNA sequence: TGTGCCAGCTCACCACGCAGGGGATACGAGCAGTACTTC. Residues: CASSPRRGYEQYF.

A note on this clonotype: Given a much more abundant clone one base away, this may be a read error. The chain is built from TRBV15 and TRBJ1-2; a weak D match, TRBD1 (5 bases). This CDR3 spans 15 amino acids. CDR1 is LNHNV, CDR2 YYDKDF, per germline (reference sequence). In DNA form, the CDR3 reads TGTGCCACCAGCAGAGCACCGGGACTTCGCTATGGCTACATCTTC. Amino acid sequence: CATSRAPGLRYGYIF.

The V and J genes are TRBV20-1 and TRBJ2-7, with no clear D. V lost 5 bases to trimming and J lost 2 bases, with 16 bases between them. In germline, CDR1 is DFQATT, CDR2 SNEGSKA (reference sequence). The CDR3 extends over 14 amino acids. CDR3 sequence reads: CSARAARSPYEQYF. The CDR3 DNA is TGCAGTGCTCGAGCAGCCCGATCCCCCTACGAGCAGTACTTC.

This clonotype was seen many times. The rearrangement links TRBV27 to TRBJ1-2, with D unresolved. This CDR3 region has 15 residues. The V gene's germline CDR1 is MNHEY and CDR2 SMNVEV (reference sequence). V gave up 0 bases and J gave up 6 bases, with 14 bases separating them. The CDR3 protein is CASSLSMALEDGYTF. The DNA for the CDR3 is TGTGCCAGCAGTTTATCGATGGCGCTTGAGGATGGCTACACCTTC.

The V gene is TRBV2, the J gene TRBJ2-3; D gene ambiguous. Trimming left V 8 bases short and J 2 bases short, with 14 bases between. This CDR3 region has 14 residues. The germline V gene has CDR1 SNHLY and CDR2 FYNNEI. CDR3 amino acids: CASVLGTITDTQYF. The CDR3 DNA reads as TGTGCCAGCGTGCTAGGCACGATCACAGATACGCAGTATTTT.

This clonotype was seen ten or more times. CDR3 coding DNA: TGCAGTGCTCGGTTCGACCCAGATACGCAGTATTTT. Translating it yields CSARFDPDTQYF. The rearrangement uses TRBV20-1 and TRBJ2-3; D ambiguous. The CDR3 contains 12 residues. CDR1 is DFQATT, CDR2 SNEGSKA, per germline (reference sequence). Trimming left V 5 bases short and J 4 bases short, with 10 bases between.

In its sample, this clonotype ranks as medium-sized (0.01 to 0.1%). The chain uses TRBV29-1 and TRBJ2-1, with D possibly TRBD2 on 6 matching bases. The ends were cut back, 2 bases at V and 4 bases at J, with 9 bases in the middle. Per germline, CDR1 SQVTM and CDR2 ANQGSEA. CDR3 size: 13 residues. CDR3: CSVERGRYNEQFF. The CDR3 DNA is TGCAGCGTTGAACGGGGGAGGTACAATGAGCAGTTCTTC.

This clonotype occurred many times. The gene calls are TRBV5-1 and TRBJ1-2, with 7 bases fitting TRBD1. The CDR3 extends over 13 amino acids. Losses at the gene ends were 4 bases for V and 3 bases for J; bases not matched to a gene: 3. Germline CDR1 is SGHRS and CDR2 is YFSETQ. The CDR3: CASSRTGDYGYTF. In DNA, the CDR3 is TGCGCCAGCAGCCGGACAGGAGACTATGGCTACACCTTC.

At least ten counts were recorded for this clonotype. This chain connects TRBV5-6 to TRBJ2-1; 10 bases fit TRBD2. From germline, CDR1 is SGHDT and CDR2 YYEEEE. J lost 3 bases, V lost 3 bases, and 3 bases had no gene match. CDR3 size: 15 residues. CDR3 nucleotide sequence: TGTGCCAGCAGCTCACTAGCGGGACGCTACAATGAGCAGTTCTTC. Amino acid sequence: CASSSLAGRYNEQFF.

This clonotype was detected many times. The V call is TRBV6-6, the J call TRBJ2-7; unclear D gene. There are 13 residues in the CDR3. CDR1 is MNHNY and CDR2 is SVGAGI in the germline V gene (reference sequence). The V and J ends lost 6 bases and 4 bases respectively, with 13 bases between them. The CDR3 DNA sequence: TGTGCCAGCAGCTTCCCTCCGGCATACGAGCAGTACTTC. Protein sequence: CASSFPPAYEQYF.

This clonotype was observed many times. The genes are TRBV7-2 and TRBJ2-1, with D perhaps TRBD1 (6 bases). V lost 1 base and J lost 14, with 12 bases in between. Germline CDR1 is SGHTA and CDR2 is FQGNSA. The CDR3 is 12 amino acids. DNA for the CDR3: TGTGCCAGCAGCTTAGTACAGGGACCAAAGTTCTTC. It encodes CASSLVQGPKFF.

This clonotype has ten or more counts. J is TRBJ1-5 and V is TRBV20-1; TRBD1 matches at 7 bases. The CDR3 is 13 amino acids. Trimming removed 3 bases from V and 3 bases from J; junction bases left unmatched: 2. Germline loops: CDR1 DFQATT, CDR2 SNEGSKA (reference sequence). CDR3 amino acids: CSARTGTNQPQHF. In DNA form, the CDR3 reads TGCAGTGCTAGGACAGGGACCAATCAGCCCCAGCATTTT.

The rearrangement uses TRBV7-2 and TRBJ2-7; 8 bases fit TRBD1. The germline CDR1 and CDR2 sequences are SGHTA and FQGNSA. The CDR3 length is 15 residues. V was pared by 5 bases and J by 0 bases, with 6 bases of the junction left unmatched. The DNA for the CDR3 is TGTGCCAGCAGCCCCGGACAGGGAGCCTCCTACGAGCAGTACTTC. Translation: CASSPGQGASYEQYF.

Only a few counts were recorded for this clonotype. The chain uses TRBV19 and TRBJ1-5, with 11 bases identical to TRBD1. Germline V gene sequence: CDR1 LNHDA, CDR2 SQIVND (reference sequence). J gave up 4 bases and V 4 bases, and 3 bases lay outside the gene matches. The CDR3 covers 15 residues. The DNA of the CDR3 is TGTGCCAGTAGTACGGACAGGGGGCGGAATCAGCCCCAGCATTTT. It yields the protein CASSTDRGRNQPQHF.

This clonotype was recorded a few times. The V and J genes are TRBV27 and TRBJ2-5; D unclear. Per the germline V gene, CDR1 is MNHEY and CDR2 is SMNVEV (reference sequence). Trimming pared 1 base from V and 1 base from J, leaving 4 bases between. CDR3 length: 13 residues. The CDR3 here is CASSLLGQETQYF. The CDR3 coding sequence is TGTGCCAGCAGTTTATTGGGCCAAGAGACCCAGTACTTC.

This clonotype was counted ten times or more. The V gene is TRBV20-1, the J gene TRBJ1-2, with D unresolved. This CDR3 contains 13 residues. Trimming cost V 0 bases and J 6 bases, with 11 bases left between them. Germline V gives CDR1 DFQATT, CDR2 SNEGSKA (reference sequence). CDR3 nucleotide sequence: TGCAGTGCTAGAGATCCCCAGATGGATGGCTACACCTTC. This translates into CSARDPQMDGYTF.

This clonotype was counted many times. The rearrangement uses TRBV28 and TRBJ1-4; D not certain. Germline V CDR1 and CDR2: MDHEN, SYDVKM. Trimming stripped 6 bases from V and 0 bases from J, with 14 bases between. The CDR3 is made up of 16 amino acids. The CDR3, as DNA: TGTGCCAGCAGCCCTCTTTTTGGAGCAACTAATGAAAAACTGTTTTTT. This encodes CASSPLFGATNEKLFF. Based on the CDR3 plus reference TRBV28 and TRBJ1-4, the full variable domain is DVKVTQSSRYLVKRTGEKVFLECVQDMDHENMFWYRQDPGLGLRLIYFSYDVKMKEKGDIPEGYSVSREKKERFSLILESASTNQTSMYLCASSPLFGATNEKLFFGSGTQLSVL.

This clonotype was observed many times. The chain uses TRBV7-2 and TRBJ2-1; D is undetermined. This CDR3 comprises 14 residues. Germline assignment: CDR1 SGHTA and CDR2 FQGNSA. Deletions cut 0 bases from V and 7 bases from J, with 10 bases between. This CDR3 reads CASSLAGYGNEQFF. In nucleotides, the CDR3 is TGTGCCAGCAGCTTAGCGGGATACGGGAATGAGCAGTTCTTC.

This chain uses TRBV24-1 with TRBJ1-5; TRBD1 matches at 7 bases. Losses at the gene ends were 4 bases for V and 5 bases for J; bases not matched to a gene: 4. Germline V lookup: CDR1 KGHDR, CDR2 SFDVKD. The CDR3 contains 14 residues. Written as DNA, the CDR3 is TGTGCCACCAGTGAGCCTGGACAGGATCAGCCCCAGCATTTT. As protein: CATSEPGQDQPQHF.

There are a few counts of this clonotype. The J gene is TRBJ2-7, the V gene TRBV3-1; TRBD1 matches at 8 bases. CDR1 is LGHDT and CDR2 is YNNKEL in the germline V gene (reference sequence). CDR3 length: 13 amino acids. J gave up 6 bases and V 4 bases, and 5 bases lay outside the gene matches. The DNA of the CDR3 is TGTGCCAGCAGCCGGAATACAGGGGGCGAGCAGTACTTC. The encoded protein is CASSRNTGGEQYF.